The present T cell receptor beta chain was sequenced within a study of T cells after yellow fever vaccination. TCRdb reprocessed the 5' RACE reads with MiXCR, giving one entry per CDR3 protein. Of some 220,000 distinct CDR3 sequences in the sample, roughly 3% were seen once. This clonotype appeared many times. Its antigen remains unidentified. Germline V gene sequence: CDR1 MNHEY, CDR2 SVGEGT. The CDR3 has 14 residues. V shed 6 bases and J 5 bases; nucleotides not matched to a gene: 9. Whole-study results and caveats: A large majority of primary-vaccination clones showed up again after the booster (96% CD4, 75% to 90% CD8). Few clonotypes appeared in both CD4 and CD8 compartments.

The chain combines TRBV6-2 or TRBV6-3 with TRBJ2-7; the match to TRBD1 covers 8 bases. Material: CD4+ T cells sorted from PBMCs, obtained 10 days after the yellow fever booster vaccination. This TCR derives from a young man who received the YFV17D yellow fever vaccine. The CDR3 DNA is TGTGCCAGCAGCGCAGGGACAGGTTACCACGAGCAGTACTTC. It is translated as CASSAGTGYHEQYF.